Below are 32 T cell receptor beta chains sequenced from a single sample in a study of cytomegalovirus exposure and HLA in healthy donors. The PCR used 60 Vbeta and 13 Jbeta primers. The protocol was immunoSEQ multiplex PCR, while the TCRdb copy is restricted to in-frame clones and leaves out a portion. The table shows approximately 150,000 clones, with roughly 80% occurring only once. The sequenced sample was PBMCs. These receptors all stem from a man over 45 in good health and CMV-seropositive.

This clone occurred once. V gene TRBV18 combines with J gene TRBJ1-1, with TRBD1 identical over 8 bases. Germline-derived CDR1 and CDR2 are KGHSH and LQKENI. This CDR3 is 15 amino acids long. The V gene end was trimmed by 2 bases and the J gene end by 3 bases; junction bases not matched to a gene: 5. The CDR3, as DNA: TGTGCCAGCTCACCAACGCAGGGGGCTGACACTGAAGCTTTCTTT. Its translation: CASSPTQGADTEAFF.

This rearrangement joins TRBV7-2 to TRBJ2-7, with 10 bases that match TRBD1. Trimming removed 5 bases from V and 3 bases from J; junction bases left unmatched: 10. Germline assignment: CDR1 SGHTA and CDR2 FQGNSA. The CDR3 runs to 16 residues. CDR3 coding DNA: TGTGCCAGCAGCGTTAGGGGCTGGGACAGGGGCTACGAGCAGTACTTC. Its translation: CASSVRGWDRGYEQYF.

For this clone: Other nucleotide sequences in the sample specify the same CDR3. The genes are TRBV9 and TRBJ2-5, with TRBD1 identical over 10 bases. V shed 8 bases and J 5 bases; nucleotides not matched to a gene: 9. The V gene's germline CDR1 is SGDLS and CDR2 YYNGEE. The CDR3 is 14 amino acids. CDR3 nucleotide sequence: TGTGCCAGTAGCAAGGGACAGGGGTGGGAGACCCAGTACTTC. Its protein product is CASSKGQGWETQYF.

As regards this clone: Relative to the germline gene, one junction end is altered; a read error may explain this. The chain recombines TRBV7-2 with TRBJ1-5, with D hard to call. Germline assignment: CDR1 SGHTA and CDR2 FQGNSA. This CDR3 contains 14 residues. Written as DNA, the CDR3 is TGTGCCCGCAGCGATGAGTGGAGCAATCAGCCCCAGCATTTT. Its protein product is CARSDEWSNQPQHF.

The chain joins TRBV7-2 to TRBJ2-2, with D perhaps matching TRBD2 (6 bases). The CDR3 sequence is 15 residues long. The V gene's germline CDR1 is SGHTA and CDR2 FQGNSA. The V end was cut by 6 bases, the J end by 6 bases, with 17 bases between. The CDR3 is CASRLLLANPGELFF. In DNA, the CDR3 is TGTGCCAGCAGACTTCTTCTAGCGAATCCCGGGGAGCTGTTTTTT.

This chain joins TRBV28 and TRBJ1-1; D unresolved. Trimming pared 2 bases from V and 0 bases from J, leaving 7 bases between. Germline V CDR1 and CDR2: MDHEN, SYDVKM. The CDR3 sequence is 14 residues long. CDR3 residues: CASSLPGMNTEAFF. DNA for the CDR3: TGTGCCAGCAGTTTACCCGGGATGAACACTGAAGCTTTCTTT.

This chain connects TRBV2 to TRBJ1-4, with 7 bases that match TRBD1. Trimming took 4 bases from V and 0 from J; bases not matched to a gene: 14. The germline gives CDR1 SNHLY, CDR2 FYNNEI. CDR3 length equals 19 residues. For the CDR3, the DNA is TGTGCCAGCAGTGGACCCCCGGGACAGTTTTTCGCAACTAATGAAAAACTGTTTTTT. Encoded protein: CASSGPPGQFFATNEKLFF.

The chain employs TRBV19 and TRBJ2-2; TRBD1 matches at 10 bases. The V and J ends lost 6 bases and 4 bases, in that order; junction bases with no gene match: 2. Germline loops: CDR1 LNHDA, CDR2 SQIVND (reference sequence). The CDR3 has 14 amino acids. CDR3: CASRRDRGTGELFF. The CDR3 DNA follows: TGTGCCAGTAGAAGGGACAGGGGCACCGGGGAGCTGTTTTTT.

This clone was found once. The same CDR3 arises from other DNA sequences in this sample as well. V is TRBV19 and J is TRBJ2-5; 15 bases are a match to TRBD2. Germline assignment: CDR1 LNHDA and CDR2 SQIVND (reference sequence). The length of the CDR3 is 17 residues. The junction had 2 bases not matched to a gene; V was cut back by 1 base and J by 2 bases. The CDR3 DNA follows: TGTGCCAGTAGTATAGGGGGACTAGCGGGGGGACAAGAGACCCAGTACTTC. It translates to CASSIGGLAGGQETQYF.

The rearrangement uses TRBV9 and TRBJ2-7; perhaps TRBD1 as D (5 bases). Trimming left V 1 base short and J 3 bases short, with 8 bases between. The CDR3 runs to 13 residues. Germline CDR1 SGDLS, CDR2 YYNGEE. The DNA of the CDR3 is TGTGCCAGCAGCGTATCTGACAGCTACGAGCAGTACTTC. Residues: CASSVSDSYEQYF. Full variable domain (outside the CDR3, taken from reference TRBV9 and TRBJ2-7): DSGVTQTPKHLITATGQRVTLRCSPRSGDLSVYWYQQSLDQGLQFLIQYYNGEERAKGNILERFSAQQFPDLHSELNLSSLELGDSALYFCASSVSDSYEQYFGPGTRLTVT.

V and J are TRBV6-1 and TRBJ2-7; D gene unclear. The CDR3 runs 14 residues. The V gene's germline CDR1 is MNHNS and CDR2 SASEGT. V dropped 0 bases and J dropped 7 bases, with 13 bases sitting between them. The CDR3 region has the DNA TGTGCCAGCAGTGAAGCAAGTCTACGTGTAGAGCAGTACTTC. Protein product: CASSEASLRVEQYF.

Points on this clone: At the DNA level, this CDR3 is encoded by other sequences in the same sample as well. The CDR3 DNA reads as TGTGCCTGGAGTAGGGACAGGGGGCTACAAGAGACCCAGTACTTC. Residues: CAWSRDRGLQETQYF. This sequence joins TRBV30 and TRBJ2-5; 12 bases are a match to TRBD1. Germline V CDR1 and CDR2: GTSNPN, SVGIG (reference sequence). The ends lost 2 bases at V and 2 bases at J; junction bases unmatched: 3. The CDR3 sequence is 15 residues long.

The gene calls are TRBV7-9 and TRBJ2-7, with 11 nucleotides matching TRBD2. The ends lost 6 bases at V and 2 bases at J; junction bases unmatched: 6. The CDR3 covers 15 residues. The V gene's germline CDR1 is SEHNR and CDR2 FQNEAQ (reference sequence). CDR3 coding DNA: TGTGCCAGCAGTATAGCGGGGGGGTTCGCCTACGAGCAGTACTTC. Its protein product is CASSIAGGFAYEQYF.

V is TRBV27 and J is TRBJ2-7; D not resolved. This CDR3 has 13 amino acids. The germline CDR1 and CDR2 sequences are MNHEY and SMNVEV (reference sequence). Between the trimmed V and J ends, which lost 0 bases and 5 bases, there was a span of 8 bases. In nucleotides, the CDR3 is TGTGCCAGCAGTTTATCGAGAGCCCACGAGCAGTACTTC. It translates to CASSLSRAHEQYF.

In nucleotides, the CDR3 is TGTGCCAGTATGGGGAGGAATTCCTACAATGAGCAGTTCTTC. Translation: CASMGRNSYNEQFF. V usage is TRBV19 and J usage is TRBJ2-1, with D perhaps TRBD2 (6 bases). This CDR3 is 14 amino acids long. Germline assignment: CDR1 LNHDA and CDR2 SQIVND (reference sequence). V was shortened by 7 bases and J by 1 base, with 11 bases between the two germline ends.

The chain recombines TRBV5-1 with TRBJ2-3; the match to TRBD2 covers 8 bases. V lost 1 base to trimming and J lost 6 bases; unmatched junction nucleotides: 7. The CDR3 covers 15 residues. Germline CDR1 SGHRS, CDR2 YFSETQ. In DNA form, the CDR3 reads TGCGCCAGCAGCTTGAGCGGGGGAACAGGGGATACGCAGTATTTT. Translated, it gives CASSLSGGTGDTQYF.

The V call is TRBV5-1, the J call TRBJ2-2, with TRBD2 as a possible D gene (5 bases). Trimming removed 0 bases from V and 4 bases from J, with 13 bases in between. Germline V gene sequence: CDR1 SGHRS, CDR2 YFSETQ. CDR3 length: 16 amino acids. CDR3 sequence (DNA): TGCGCCAGCAGCTTGGAAGGGAGACCGAGCACCGGGGAGCTGTTTTTT. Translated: CASSLEGRPSTGELFF. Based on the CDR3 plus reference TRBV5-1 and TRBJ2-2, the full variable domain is KAGVTQTPRYLIKTRGQQVTLSCSPISGHRSVSWYQQTPGQGLQFLFEYFSETQRNKGNFPGRFSGRQFSNSRSEMNVSTLELGDSALYLCASSLEGRPSTGELFFGEGSRLTVL.

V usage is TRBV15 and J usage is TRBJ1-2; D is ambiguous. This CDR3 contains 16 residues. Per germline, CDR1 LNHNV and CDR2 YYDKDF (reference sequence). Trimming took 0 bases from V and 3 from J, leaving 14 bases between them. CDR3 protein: CATSRDPARGYYGYTF. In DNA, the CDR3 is TGTGCCACCAGCAGAGATCCGGCCAGAGGTTACTATGGCTACACCTTC.

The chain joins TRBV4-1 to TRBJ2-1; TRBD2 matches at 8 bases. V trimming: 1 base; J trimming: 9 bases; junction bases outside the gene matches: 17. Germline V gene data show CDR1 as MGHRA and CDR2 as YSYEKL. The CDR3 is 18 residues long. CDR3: CASSQVGGGRGLRGEQFF. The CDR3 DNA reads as TGCGCCAGCAGCCAAGTCGGCGGGGGGAGGGGTTTGAGAGGTGAGCAGTTCTTC.

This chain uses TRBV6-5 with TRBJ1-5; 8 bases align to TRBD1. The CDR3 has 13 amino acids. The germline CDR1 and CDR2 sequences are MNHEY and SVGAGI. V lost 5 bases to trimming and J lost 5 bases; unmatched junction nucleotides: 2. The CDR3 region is CASSPQGDQPQHF. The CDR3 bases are TGTGCCAGCAGTCCACAGGGGGATCAGCCCCAGCATTTT.

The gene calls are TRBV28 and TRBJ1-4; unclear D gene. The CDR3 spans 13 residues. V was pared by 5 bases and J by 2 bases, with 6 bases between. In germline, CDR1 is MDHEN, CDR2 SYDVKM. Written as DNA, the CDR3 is TGTGCCAGCAGTGTACAGACTAATGAAAAACTGTTTTTT. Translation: CASSVQTNEKLFF. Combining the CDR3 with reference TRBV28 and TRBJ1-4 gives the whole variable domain DVKVTQSSRYLVKRTGEKVFLECVQDMDHENMFWYRQDPGLGLRLIYFSYDVKMKEKGDIPEGYSVSREKKERFSLILESASTNQTSMYLCASSVQTNEKLFFGSGTQLSVL.

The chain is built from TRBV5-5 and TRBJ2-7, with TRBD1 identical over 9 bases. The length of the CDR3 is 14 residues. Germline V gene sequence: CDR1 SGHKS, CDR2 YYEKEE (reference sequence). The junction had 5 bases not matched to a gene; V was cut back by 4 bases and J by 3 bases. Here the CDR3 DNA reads TGTGCCAGCAGCAAGGGACAGGGAAACTACGAGCAGTACTTC. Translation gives CASSKGQGNYEQYF. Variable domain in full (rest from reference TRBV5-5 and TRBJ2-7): DAGVTQSPTHLIKTRGQQVTLRCSPISGHKSVSWYQQVLGQGPQFIFQYYEKEERGRGNFPDRFSARQFPNYSSELNVNALLLGDSALYLCASSKGQGNYEQYFGPGTRLTVT.

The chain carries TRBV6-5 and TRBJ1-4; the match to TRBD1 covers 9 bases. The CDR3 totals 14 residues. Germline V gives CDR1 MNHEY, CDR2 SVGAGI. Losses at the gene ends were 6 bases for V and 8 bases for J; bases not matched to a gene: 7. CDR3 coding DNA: TGTGCCAGCAGGGGCCGGGACAGGGACGAAAAACTGTTTTTT. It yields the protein CASRGRDRDEKLFF.

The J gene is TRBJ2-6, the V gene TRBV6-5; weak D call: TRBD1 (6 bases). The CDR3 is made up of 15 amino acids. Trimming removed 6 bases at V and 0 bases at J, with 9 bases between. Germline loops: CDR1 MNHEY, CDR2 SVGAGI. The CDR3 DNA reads TGTGCCAGCAGCTTACAGGGCTCTGGGGCCAACGTCCTGACTTTC. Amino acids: CASSLQGSGANVLTF.

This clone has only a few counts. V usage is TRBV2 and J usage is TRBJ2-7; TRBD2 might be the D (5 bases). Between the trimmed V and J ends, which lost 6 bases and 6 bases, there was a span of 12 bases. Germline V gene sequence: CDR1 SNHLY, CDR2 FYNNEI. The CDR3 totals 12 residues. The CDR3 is CASSLDTSEQYF. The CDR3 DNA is TGTGCCAGCAGCCTTGACACTAGCGAGCAGTACTTC.

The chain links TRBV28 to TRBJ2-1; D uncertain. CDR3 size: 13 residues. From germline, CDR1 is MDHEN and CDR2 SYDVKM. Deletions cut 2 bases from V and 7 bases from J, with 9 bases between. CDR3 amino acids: CASSLELLNEQFF. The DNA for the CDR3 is TGTGCCAGCAGTTTAGAGTTGCTTAATGAGCAGTTCTTC.

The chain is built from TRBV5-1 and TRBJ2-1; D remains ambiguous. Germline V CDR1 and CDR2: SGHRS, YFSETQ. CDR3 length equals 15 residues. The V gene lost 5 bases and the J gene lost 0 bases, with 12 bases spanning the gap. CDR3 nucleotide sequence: TGCGCCAGCAGACCGACTGCGAGCTCCTACAATGAGCAGTTCTTC. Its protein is CASRPTASSYNEQFF.

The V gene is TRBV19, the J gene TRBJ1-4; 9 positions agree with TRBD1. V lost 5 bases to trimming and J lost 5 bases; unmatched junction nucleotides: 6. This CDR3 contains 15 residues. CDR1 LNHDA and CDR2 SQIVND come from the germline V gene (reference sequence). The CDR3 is CASSDGGQGNEKLFF. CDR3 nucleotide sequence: TGTGCCAGTAGTGATGGAGGACAGGGGAATGAAAAACTGTTTTTT.

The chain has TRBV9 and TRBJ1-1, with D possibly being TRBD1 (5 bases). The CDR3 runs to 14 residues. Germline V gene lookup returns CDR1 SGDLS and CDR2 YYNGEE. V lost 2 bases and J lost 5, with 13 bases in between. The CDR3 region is CASSVAGLGTEAFF. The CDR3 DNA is TGTGCCAGCAGCGTTGCGGGGCTAGGTACTGAAGCTTTCTTT.

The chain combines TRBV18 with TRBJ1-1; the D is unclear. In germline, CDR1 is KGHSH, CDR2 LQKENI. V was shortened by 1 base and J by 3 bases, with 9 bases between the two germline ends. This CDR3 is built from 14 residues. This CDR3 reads CASSPRQVDTEAFF. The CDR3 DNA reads TGTGCCAGCTCACCACGGCAGGTGGACACTGAAGCTTTCTTT.

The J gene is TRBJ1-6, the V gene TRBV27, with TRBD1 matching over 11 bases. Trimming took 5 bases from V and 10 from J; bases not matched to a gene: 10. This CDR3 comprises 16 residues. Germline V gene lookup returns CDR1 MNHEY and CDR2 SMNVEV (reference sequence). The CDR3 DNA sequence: TGTGCCAGCAGTCCCACGGACAGGGGGCTAACCTCACCCCTCCACTTT. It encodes CASSPTDRGLTSPLHF.

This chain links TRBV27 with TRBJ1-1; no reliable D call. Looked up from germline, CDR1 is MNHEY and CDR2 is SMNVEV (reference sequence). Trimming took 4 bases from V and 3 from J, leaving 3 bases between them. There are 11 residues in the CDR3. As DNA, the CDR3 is TGTGCCAGCAGTTCCTACACTGAAGCTTTCTTT. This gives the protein CASSSYTEAFF.